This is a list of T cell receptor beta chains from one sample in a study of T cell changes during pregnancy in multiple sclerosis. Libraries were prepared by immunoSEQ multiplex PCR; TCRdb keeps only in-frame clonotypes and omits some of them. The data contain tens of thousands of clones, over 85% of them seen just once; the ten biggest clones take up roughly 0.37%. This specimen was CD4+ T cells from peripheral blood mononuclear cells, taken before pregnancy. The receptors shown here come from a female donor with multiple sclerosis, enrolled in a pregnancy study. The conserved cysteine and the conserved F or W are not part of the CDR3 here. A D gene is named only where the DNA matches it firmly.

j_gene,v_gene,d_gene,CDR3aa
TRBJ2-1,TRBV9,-,ATTQGGPYNEQF
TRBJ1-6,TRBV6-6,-,ASSYGGQSPLH
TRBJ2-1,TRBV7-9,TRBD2,ASSRAGLAGGPHEQF
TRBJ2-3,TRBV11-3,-,ASSLGLISGTRTDTQY
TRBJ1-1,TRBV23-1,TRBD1,ASSQLGQGVNTEAF
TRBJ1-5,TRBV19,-,ASSITGSNQPQH
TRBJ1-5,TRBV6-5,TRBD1,ASKQGTNQPQH
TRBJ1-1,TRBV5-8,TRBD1,ASSLPGGLNTEAF
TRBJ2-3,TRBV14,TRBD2,ASSQDRASGPQDTQY
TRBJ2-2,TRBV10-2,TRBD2,ASSEVTTSEWIGELF
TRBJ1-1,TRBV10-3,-,AISEGRDTEAF
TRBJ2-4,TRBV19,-,ASSINLVRAKNIQY
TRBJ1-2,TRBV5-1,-,ASSLASPGLAGYT
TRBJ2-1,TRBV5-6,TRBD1,ASSWTGRTEQF
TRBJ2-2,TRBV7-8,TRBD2,ASSPPIAGVTGELF
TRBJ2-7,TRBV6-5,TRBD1,ASSYSRTGLGNEQY
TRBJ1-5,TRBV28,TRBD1,ASSLHGQGRQPQH
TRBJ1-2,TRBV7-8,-,ASSLVVNYGYT